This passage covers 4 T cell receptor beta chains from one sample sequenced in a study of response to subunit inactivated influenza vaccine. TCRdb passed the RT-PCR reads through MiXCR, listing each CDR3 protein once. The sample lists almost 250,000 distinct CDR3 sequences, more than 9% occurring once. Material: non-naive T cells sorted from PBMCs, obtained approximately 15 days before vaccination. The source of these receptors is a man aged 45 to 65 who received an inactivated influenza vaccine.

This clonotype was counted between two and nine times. CDR3 sequence reads: CASSLRGSGYTF. The DNA of the CDR3 is TGTGCCAGCAGTTTGCGAGGCAGCGGCTACACCTTC. This rearrangement joins TRBV12-3 or TRBV12-4 to TRBJ1-2, with unresolved D. V was trimmed by 3 bases and J by 8 bases, leaving 10 bases between them. The CDR3 is 12 amino acids.

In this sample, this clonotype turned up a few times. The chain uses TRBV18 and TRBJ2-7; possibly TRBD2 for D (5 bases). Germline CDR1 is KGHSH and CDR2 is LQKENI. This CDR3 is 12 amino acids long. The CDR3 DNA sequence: TGTGCTACGTCGGGGTTTAGTTACGAGCAGTACTTC. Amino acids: CATSGFSYEQYF. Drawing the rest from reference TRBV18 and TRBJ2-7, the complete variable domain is NAGVMQNPRHLVRRRGQEARLRCSPMKGHSHVYWYRQLPEEGLKFMVYLQKENIIDESGMPKERFSAEFPKEGPSILRIQQVVRGDSAAYFCATSGFSYEQYFGPGTRLTVT.

The CDR3 loop is CASSVTWYQETQYF. The CDR3 DNA reads TGTGCCAGCAGTGTGACATGGTACCAAGAGACCCAGTACTTC. The chain recombines TRBV6-1 with TRBJ2-5; no reliable D call. The CDR3 consists of 14 residues. V lost 4 bases to trimming and J lost 0 bases, with 9 bases between them. The germline V gene encodes CDR1 MNHNS and CDR2 SASEGT.

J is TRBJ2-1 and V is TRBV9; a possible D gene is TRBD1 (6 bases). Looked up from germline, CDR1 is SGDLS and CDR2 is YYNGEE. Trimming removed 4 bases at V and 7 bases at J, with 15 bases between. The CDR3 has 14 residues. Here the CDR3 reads CASSLPGAWNEQFF. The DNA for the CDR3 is TGTGCCAGCAGCTTGCCAGGGGCTTGGAATGAGCAGTTCTTC.